The rows below give T cell receptor beta chains drawn from one sample of a study of radiotherapy plus CTLA-4 blockade in lung cancer. The repertoire was sequenced with immunoSEQ multiplex PCR; TCRdb's copy has only in-frame clones and lacks some. Among 15,000 to 20,000 clones listed, about 84% were seen once. The sequences come from peripheral blood, collected from a patient treated with radiotherapy plus ipilimumab. The receptors originated from a human donor with non-small cell lung cancer whose response to radiotherapy plus ipilimumab could not be evaluated. CDR3s include the opening cysteine and the closing phenylalanine or tryptophan. D genes are given only for firm matches. Size tells how often a clone was seen (once, few, many) or the class of an expanded clone, and some rows leave it out.

j_gene: TRBJ2-5
v_gene: TRBV6-5
d_gene: -
abundance: once
CDR3nt: TGTGCCAGCAGCCACGAGAGTCGGGAGACCCAATACTTC
CDR3aa: CASSHESRETQYF

j_gene: TRBJ2-3
v_gene: TRBV6-1
d_gene: -
abundance: -
CDR3nt: TGTGCCAGCAGTGAAATTTTGGCGGGACCCACAGATACGCAGTATTTT
CDR3aa: CASSEILAGPTDTQYF

j_gene: TRBJ2-3
v_gene: TRBV27
d_gene: -
abundance: -
CDR3nt: TGTGCCAGCAGTCTGGGACTTAAGGGAACAGATACGCAGTATTTT
CDR3aa: CASSLGLKGTDTQYF

j_gene: TRBJ2-3
v_gene: TRBV28
d_gene: -
abundance: -
CDR3nt: TGTGCCAGCAGTTCGACTAGTCGAGGCATCACAGATACGCAGTATTTT
CDR3aa: CASSSTSRGITDTQYF

j_gene: TRBJ2-1
v_gene: TRBV12-5
d_gene: -
abundance: -
CDR3nt: TGTGCTAGTGGTTTGGTCACCGCCGGGAACAATGAGCAGTTCTTC
CDR3aa: CASGLVTAGNNEQFF

j_gene: TRBJ1-2
v_gene: TRBV29-1
d_gene: -
abundance: -
CDR3nt: TGCAGCGTTGGGGGGGGGCCTGGTGGCTACACCTTC
CDR3aa: CSVGGGPGGYTF

j_gene: TRBJ2-3
v_gene: TRBV28
d_gene: -
abundance: -
CDR3nt: TGTGCCACTCGACAAACACGGCGGTATTTT
CDR3aa: CATRQTRRYF

j_gene: TRBJ1-2
v_gene: TRBV5-6
d_gene: TRBD1
abundance: -
CDR3nt: TGTGCCAGCAAGTCTCAGGGGGCGGCTAACTATGGCTACACCTTC
CDR3aa: CASKSQGAANYGYTF

j_gene: TRBJ2-4
v_gene: TRBV19
d_gene: -
abundance: once
CDR3nt: TGTGCCAGTAGTGACAACACCATAGCCAAAAACATTCAGTACTTC
CDR3aa: CASSDNTIAKNIQYF

j_gene: TRBJ2-5
v_gene: TRBV28
d_gene: TRBD1
abundance: -
CDR3nt: TGTGCCAGCAGCATAGGACAGGGGGCGCGGGAGACCCAGTACTTC
CDR3aa: CASSIGQGARETQYF

j_gene: TRBJ2-7
v_gene: TRBV5-6
d_gene: -
abundance: -
CDR3nt: TGTGCCAGCAGCTTAAGGGGGGGGACCTACGAGCAGTACTTC
CDR3aa: CASSLRGGTYEQYF

j_gene: TRBJ1-1
v_gene: TRBV6-5
d_gene: -
abundance: -
CDR3nt: TGTGCCAGCAGTTCCGGAGGCGCTGAAGCTTTCTTT
CDR3aa: CASSSGGAEAFF

j_gene: TRBJ2-1
v_gene: TRBV28
d_gene: -
abundance: -
CDR3nt: TGTGCCAGCAGTCCCAGAATGCCTAGCTCCTACAATGAGCAGTTCTTC
CDR3aa: CASSPRMPSSYNEQFF

j_gene: TRBJ1-4
v_gene: TRBV18
d_gene: -
abundance: -
CDR3nt: TGTGCCAGCTCACTAGACCGGGGGTCAAATGAAAAACTGTTTTTT
CDR3aa: CASSLDRGSNEKLFF

j_gene: TRBJ2-7
v_gene: TRBV7-9
d_gene: -
abundance: -
CDR3nt: TGTGCCAGTACTTCCGGTTACGAGCAGTACTTC
CDR3aa: CASTSGYEQYF

j_gene: TRBJ2-7
v_gene: TRBV9
d_gene: TRBD1
abundance: -
CDR3nt: TGTGCCAGCAGCGTAGGCCAGGGGGCCATTATACCCTACGAGCAGTACTTC
CDR3aa: CASSVGQGAIIPYEQYF

j_gene: TRBJ2-7
v_gene: TRBV19
d_gene: TRBD1
abundance: -
CDR3nt: TGTGCCAGTAGTCCCAGGGGGCGCGAGCAGTACTTC
CDR3aa: CASSPRGREQYF

j_gene: TRBJ2-2
v_gene: TRBV19
d_gene: -
abundance: -
CDR3nt: TGTGCCAGTAGTATGGGGGGGCTGACGTCCGGGGAGCTGTTTTTT
CDR3aa: CASSMGGLTSGELFF

j_gene: TRBJ1-5
v_gene: TRBV19
d_gene: -
abundance: -
CDR3nt: TGTGCCAGTAGTATGGCAGGCCAATATAGCAATCAGCCCCAGCATTTT
CDR3aa: CASSMAGQYSNQPQHF

j_gene: TRBJ1-1
v_gene: TRBV28
d_gene: -
abundance: -
CDR3nt: TGTGCCAGCACGCGAGGTATTAATGAAGCTTTCTTT
CDR3aa: CASTRGINEAFF

j_gene: TRBJ2-4
v_gene: TRBV6-6
d_gene: -
abundance: -
CDR3nt: TGTGCCAGCACCCAAAGCAGGGCCCTAACCAAAAACATTCAGTACTTC
CDR3aa: CASTQSRALTKNIQYF

j_gene: TRBJ2-7
v_gene: TRBV2
d_gene: -
abundance: few
CDR3nt: TGTGCCAGCAGTGACGGTTTGTCCTACGAGCAGTACTTC
CDR3aa: CASSDGLSYEQYF

j_gene: TRBJ2-7
v_gene: TRBV4-3
d_gene: -
abundance: -
CDR3nt: TGCGCCAGCAGCCTTTTAGGGGCCTACGAGCAGTACTTC
CDR3aa: CASSLLGAYEQYF

j_gene: TRBJ2-5
v_gene: TRBV5-1
d_gene: TRBD1
abundance: -
CDR3nt: TGCGCCAGCAGCTTGTCGTCAGGGGGTCGAGAGACCCAGTACTTC
CDR3aa: CASSLSSGGRETQYF